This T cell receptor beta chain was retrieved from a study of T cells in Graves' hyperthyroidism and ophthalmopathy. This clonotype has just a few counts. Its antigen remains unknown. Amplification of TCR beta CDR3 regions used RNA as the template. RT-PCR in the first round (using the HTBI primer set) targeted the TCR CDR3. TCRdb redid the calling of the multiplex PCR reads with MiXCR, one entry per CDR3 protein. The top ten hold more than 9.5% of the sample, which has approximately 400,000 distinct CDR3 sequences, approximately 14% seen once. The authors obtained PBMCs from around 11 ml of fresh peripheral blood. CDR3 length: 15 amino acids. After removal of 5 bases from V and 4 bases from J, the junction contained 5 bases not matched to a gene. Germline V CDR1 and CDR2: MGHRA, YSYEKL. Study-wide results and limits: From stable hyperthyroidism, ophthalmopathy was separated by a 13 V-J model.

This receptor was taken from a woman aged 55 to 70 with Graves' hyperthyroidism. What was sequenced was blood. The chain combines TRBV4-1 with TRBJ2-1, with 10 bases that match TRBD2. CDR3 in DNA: TGCGCCAGCAGCACAACTAGCGGGATTTACAATGAGCAGTTCTTC. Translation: CASSTTSGIYNEQFF.